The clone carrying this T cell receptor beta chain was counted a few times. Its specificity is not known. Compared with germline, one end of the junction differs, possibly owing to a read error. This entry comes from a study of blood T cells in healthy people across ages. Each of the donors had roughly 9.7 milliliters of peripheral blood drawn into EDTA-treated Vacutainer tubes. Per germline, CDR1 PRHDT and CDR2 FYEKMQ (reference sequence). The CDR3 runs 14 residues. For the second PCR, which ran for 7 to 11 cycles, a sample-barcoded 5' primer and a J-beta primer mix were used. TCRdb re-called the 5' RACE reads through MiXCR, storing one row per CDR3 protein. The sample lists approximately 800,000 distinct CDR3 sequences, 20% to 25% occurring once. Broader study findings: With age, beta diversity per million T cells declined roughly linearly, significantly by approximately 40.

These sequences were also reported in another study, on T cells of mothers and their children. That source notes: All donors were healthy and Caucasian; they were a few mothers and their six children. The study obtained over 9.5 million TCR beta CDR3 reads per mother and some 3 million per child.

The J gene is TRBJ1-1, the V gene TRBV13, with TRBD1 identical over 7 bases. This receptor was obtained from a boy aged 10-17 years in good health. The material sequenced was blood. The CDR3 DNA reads TGTGCCAGCAGCTTAGGCGTGACAGGGCCTGAAGCCTTCTTT. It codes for CASSLGVTGPEAFF.